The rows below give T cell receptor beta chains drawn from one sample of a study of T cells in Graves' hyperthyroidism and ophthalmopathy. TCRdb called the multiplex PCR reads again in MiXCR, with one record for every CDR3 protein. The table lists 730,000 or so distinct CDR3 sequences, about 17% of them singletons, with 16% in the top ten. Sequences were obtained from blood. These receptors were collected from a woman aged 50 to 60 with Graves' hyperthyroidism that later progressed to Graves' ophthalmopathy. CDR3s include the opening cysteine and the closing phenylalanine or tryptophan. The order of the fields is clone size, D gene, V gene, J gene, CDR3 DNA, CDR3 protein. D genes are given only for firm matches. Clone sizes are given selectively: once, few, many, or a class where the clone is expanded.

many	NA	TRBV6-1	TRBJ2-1	TGTGCCAGCAGTGAGGGAGTACCGAGCTCCTACAATGAGCAGTTCTTC	CASSEGVPSSYNEQFF
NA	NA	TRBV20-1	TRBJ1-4	TGCAGTGCTACACGGCCTAATGAAAAACTGTTTTTT	CSATRPNEKLFF
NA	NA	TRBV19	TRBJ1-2	TGTGCCAGTAGCAATCGACAGGCCGCCTATGGCTACACCTTC	CASSNRQAAYGYTF
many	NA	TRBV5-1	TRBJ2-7	TGCGCCAGCAGCAGCGCGGGACCTAATACTCACGAGCAGTACTTC	CASSSAGPNTHEQYF
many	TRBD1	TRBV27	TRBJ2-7	TGTGCCAGCAGTTTAGTTCTGGGACAGATGACCTACGAGCAGTACTTC	CASSLVLGQMTYEQYF
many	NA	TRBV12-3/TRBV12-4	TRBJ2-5	TGTGCCAGCAGTTTCGAGGGGGGCGGAGGGAAGACCCAGTACTTC	CASSFEGGGGKTQYF
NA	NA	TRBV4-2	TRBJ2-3	TGTGCCAGCAGCCAAGATTGGGCCTCGCCCACTAATACGCAGTATTTT	CASSQDWASPTNTQYF
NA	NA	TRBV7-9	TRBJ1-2	TGTGCCAGCAGCTCGCCCCATGGAGGGGGTAAGGATGGCTACACCTTC	CASSSPHGGGKDGYTF
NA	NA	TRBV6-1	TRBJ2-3	TGTGCCAGCGGTGGCCCCGGTTATGATACGCAGTATTTT	CASGGPGYDTQYF
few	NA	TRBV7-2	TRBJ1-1	TGTGCCAGCAGCTTATACGGAGGTTATGAAGCTTTCTTT	CASSLYGGYEAFF
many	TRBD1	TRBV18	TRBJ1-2	TGTGCCAGCTCACCAGTCCCGGACAGGAACTATGGCTACACCTTC	CASSPVPDRNYGYTF
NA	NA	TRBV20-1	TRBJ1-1	TGCAGTGCTAGACTTGTCAGGGCGAACACTGAAGCTTTCTTT	CSARLVRANTEAFF
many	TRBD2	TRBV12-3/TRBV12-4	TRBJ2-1	TGTGCCAGCAGTTCCCAAGGAATCGGGGGGGCAAACAATGAGCAGTTCTTC	CASSSQGIGGANNEQFF
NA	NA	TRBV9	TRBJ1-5	TGTGCCAGCAGCGCGGACGGGGAGAGCAATCAGCCCCAGCATTTT	CASSADGESNQPQHF
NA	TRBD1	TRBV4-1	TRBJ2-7	TGCGCCAGCAGCGAGGGGGACAGACTCGTCTACGAGCAGTACTTC	CASSEGDRLVYEQYF
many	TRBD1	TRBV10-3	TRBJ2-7	TGTGCCATCAAGGGGACAGGGCTCGACGAGCAGTACTTC	CAIKGTGLDEQYF
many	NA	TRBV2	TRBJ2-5	TGTGCCAGCAAGCAGGGCCGACTAGGCCAAGAGACCCAGTACTTC	CASKQGRLGQETQYF
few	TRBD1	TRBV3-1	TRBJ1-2	TGTGCCAGCAGGAACACAGGGGGCTCGGCCTATGGCTACACCTTC	CASRNTGGSAYGYTF
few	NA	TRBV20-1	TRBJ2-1	TGCAGTGCTAGTTACGCGACCTACAATGAGCAGTTCTTC	CSASYATYNEQFF
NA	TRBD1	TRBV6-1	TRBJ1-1	TGTGCCAGCAGGGGACAGGGGGCGCCCACTGAAGCTTTCTTT	CASRGQGAPTEAFF
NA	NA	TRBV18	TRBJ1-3	TGTGCCAGCTCACCAAGGGACCTCCCAAGTGGAAACACCATATATTTT	CASSPRDLPSGNTIYF
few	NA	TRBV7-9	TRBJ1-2	TGTGCCAGCAGCCAGGGACTACTGGCCGCCTATGGCTACACCTTC	CASSQGLLAAYGYTF
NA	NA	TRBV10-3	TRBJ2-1	TGTGCCATCAGTGAGCCTATGAGAGTGGCCGTATACAATGAGCAGTTCTTC	CAISEPMRVAVYNEQFF
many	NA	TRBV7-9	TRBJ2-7	TGTGCCAGCAGCCCTCAGGCCTCCTACGAGCAGTACTTC	CASSPQASYEQYF
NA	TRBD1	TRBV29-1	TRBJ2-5	TGCAGCGTTGAGACAGGGGGTCAAGAGACCCAGTACTTC	CSVETGGQETQYF
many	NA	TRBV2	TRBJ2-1	TGTGCCAGTTCCTCGGCGGGGCGGTCCTTCTATGAGCAGTTCTTC	CASSSAGRSFYEQFF
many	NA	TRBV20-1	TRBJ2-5	TGCAGTGCAGACGGACAGCGCGTCGGGACCCAGTACTTC	CSADGQRVGTQYF
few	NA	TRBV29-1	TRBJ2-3	TGCAGCGTTGGGCAGGGAGGCACAGATACGCAGTATTTT	CSVGQGGTDTQYF
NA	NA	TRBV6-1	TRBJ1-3	TGTGCCAGTTACAGGGATGCCTCTGGAAACACCATATATTTT	CASYRDASGNTIYF
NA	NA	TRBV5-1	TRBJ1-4	TGCGCCAGCGGGCCAGGGCCTACTAATGAAAAACTGTTTTTT	CASGPGPTNEKLFF
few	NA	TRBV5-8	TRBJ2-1	TGTGCCAGCAGCCCTCGGGGGGCGGACTCCTACAATGAGCAGTTCTTC	CASSPRGADSYNEQFF
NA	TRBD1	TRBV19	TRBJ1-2	TGTGCCAGTAGTTTGGGACAGGGGATGAACTATGGCTACACCTTC	CASSLGQGMNYGYTF
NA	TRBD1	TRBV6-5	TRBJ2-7	TGTGCCAGCAGTTACGCAGGACAGGGGTCCTACGAGCAGTACTTC	CASSYAGQGSYEQYF
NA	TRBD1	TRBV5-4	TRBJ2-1	TGTGCCAGCAGCTTGGCCCGGCTAGCAGGGGGTGAGCAGTTCTTC	CASSLARLAGGEQFF
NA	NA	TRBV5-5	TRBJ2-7	TGTGCCAGCAACAAGGACAGATCCTACAAGCAGTACTTC	CASNKDRSYKQYF
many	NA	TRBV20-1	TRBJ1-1	TGCAGTGCTAGGGGTTTCGGCCAGCGGGGCACTGAAGCTTTCTTT	CSARGFGQRGTEAFF
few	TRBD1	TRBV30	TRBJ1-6	TGTGCCTTGCAGGGGGCAGGCTCCTATAATTCACCCCTCCACTTT	CALQGAGSYNSPLHF
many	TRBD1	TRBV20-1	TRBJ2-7	TGCAGTGCTAAAACAGGGGGCTGGTCCTACGAGCAGTACTTC	CSAKTGGWSYEQYF
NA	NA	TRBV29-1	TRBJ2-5	TGCAGCGTTGAAGGCGGGGCTGAGACCCAGTACTTC	CSVEGGAETQYF
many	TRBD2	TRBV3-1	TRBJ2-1	TGTGCCAGCAGCCAAGAACGACTAGCGATTGAGCAGTTCTTC	CASSQERLAIEQFF
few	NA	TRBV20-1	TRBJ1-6	TGCAGTGCTAGGGTGGGGGAACCCCTCCACTTT	CSARVGEPLHF
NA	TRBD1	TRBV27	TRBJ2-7	TGTGCCAGCAGGACACAGGGGTACGAGCAGTACTTC	CASRTQGYEQYF
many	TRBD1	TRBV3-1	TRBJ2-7	TGTGCCAGCAGCCTCGGACAGGGGGCGATCAACGAGCAGTACTTC	CASSLGQGAINEQYF
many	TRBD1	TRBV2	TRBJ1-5	TGTGCCAGCAGTAAACAGGGGGCTAGGAATCAGCCCCAGCATTTT	CASSKQGARNQPQHF
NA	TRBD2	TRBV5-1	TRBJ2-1	TGCGCCAGCAGCTTGGACCAGACTAGCGGGGGCCTTTTCTCCTACAATGAGCAGTTCTTC	CASSLDQTSGGLFSYNEQFF
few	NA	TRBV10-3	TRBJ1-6	TGTGCCATCAGTGGAGCAGGCAATTCACCCCTCCACTTT	CAISGAGNSPLHF